Sequencing of this TCR beta chain was carried out in a study of human T cells and chemical hapten exposure. Overall study context: Minor pooled library volume differences mainly drove per-sample TCR yield variation.

Individual cDNA molecules had unique molecular identifiers attached to them by the library. MiXCR, run by TCRdb on the RACE reads, gives a single entry per CDR3 protein. The table includes about 79,000 distinct CDR3 sequences, 8.6% detected once. CDR1 is SGHDT and CDR2 is YYEEEE in the germline V gene. V shed 0 bases, J shed 7 bases, and the junction held 12 bases outside the gene matches. CDR3 size: 17 residues. At least ten counts were recorded for this clonotype. As for time point: healthy volunteer bleed at 6 weeks. The template was total RNA from unfractionated whole blood. The sequenced sample consisted of whole blood. V gene TRBV5-6 combines with J gene TRBJ2-5; TRBD2 matches at 10 bases. The sequence derives from a male donor in good health. Some clones in this sample may be carry-over from other donors' samples. In DNA form, the CDR3 reads TGTGCCAGCAGCTTGGCTAGCGGGGGAACCTTCCGGGGGACCCAGTACTTC. As protein: CASSLASGGTFRGTQYF. The full variable domain, completed using reference TRBV5-6 and TRBJ2-5, is DAGVTQSPTHLIKTRGQQVTLRCSPKSGHDTVSWYQQALGQGPQFIFQYYEEEERQRGNFPDRFSGHQFPNYSSELNVNALLLGDSALYLCASSLASGGTFRGTQYFGPGTRLLVL.